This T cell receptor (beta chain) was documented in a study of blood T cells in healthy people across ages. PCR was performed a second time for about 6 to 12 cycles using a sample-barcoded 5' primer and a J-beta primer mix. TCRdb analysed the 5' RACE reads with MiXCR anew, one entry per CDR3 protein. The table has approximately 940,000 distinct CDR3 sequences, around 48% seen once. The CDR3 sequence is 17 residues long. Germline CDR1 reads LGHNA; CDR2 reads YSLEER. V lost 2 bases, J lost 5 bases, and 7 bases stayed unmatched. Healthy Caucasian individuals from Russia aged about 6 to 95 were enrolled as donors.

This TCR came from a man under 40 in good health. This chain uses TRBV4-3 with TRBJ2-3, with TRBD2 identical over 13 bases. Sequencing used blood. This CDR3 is CASSQQLAGGPQDTQYF. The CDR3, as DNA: TGCGCCAGCAGCCAACAACTAGCGGGGGGGCCTCAAGATACGCAGTATTTT.